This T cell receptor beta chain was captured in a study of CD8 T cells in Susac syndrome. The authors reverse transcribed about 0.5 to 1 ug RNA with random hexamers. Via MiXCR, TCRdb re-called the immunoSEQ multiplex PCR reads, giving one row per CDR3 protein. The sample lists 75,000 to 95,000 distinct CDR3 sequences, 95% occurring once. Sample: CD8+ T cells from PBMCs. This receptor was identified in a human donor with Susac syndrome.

In nucleotides, the CDR3 is TGTGCCAGCGGTGGGGACGGATCCTACGAGCAGTACTTC. It translates to CASGGDGSYEQYF. The chain couples TRBV5-6 to TRBJ2-7; D may be TRBD1 or TRBD2 (5 bases each). Germline lookup yields CDR1 SGHDT and CDR2 YYEEEE. This CDR3 is built from 13 residues. Trimming removed 7 bases at V and 1 base at J, with 12 bases between.